Following are 7 T cell receptor beta chains from one sample sequenced in a study of T cell changes during pregnancy in multiple sclerosis. Only in-frame clones appear in the TCRdb table, and some are missing; sequencing was by immunoSEQ multiplex PCR. The table lists tens of thousands of clones, approximately 94% of them singletons. Sample: CD4+ T cells from peripheral blood mononuclear cells, taken in the second trimester of pregnancy. All receptors come from a female donor with multiple sclerosis, enrolled in a pregnancy study.

The gene calls are TRBV7-2 and TRBJ2-3; D uncertain. CDR3 size: 14 residues. The germline gives CDR1 SGHTA, CDR2 FQGNSA. The V end was cut by 2 bases, the J end by 0 bases, with 6 bases between. The DNA of the CDR3 is TGTGCCAGCAGCTTAAGGCGGAGCACAGATACGCAGTATTTT. Translation: CASSLRRSTDTQYF.

The V gene is TRBV27, the J gene TRBJ1-2; 8 nucleotides agree with TRBD1. J was trimmed by 8 bases and V by 6 bases; bases with no gene match: 8. Germline CDR1 MNHEY, CDR2 SMNVEV (reference sequence). This CDR3 is 13 amino acids long. In nucleotides, the CDR3 is TGTGCCAGCAGGCAGCAGGGGGCTGAGGGCTACACCTTC. Translating it yields CASRQQGAEGYTF.

This clone appeared a single time. The V and J genes are TRBV6-5 and TRBJ2-7, with 7 positions matching TRBD1. The CDR3 runs 15 residues. Germline CDR1 reads MNHEY; CDR2 reads SVGAGI. The V gene end was trimmed by 7 bases and the J gene end by 0 bases; junction bases not matched to a gene: 9. CDR3 DNA sequence: TGTGCCAGCAAATACGACAGGGAGAGCTCCTACGAGCAGTACTTC. It encodes CASKYDRESSYEQYF.

This clone was detected a few times. V gene TRBV28 combines with J gene TRBJ1-6; D is unresolved. With 3 bases removed from V and 11 bases from J, the gap between germline ends came to 14 bases. Per germline, CDR1 MDHEN and CDR2 SYDVKM. The CDR3 has 14 amino acids. The CDR3 spells CASSLGGLETPLHF. The CDR3 nucleotides are TGTGCCAGCAGTTTGGGAGGGCTGGAGACACCCCTCCACTTT.

The V gene is TRBV18, the J gene TRBJ1-1, with 8 positions matching TRBD1. The ends lost 6 bases at V and 0 bases at J; junction bases unmatched: 3. This CDR3 region has 14 residues. Germline lookup yields CDR1 KGHSH and CDR2 LQKENI. The CDR3 here is CASSGQGVNTEAFF. The CDR3 DNA reads as TGTGCCAGCTCCGGACAGGGCGTGAACACTGAAGCTTTCTTT.

The genes are TRBV5-1 and TRBJ2-3, with a tentative D call TRBD2 (7 bases). The CDR3 loop spans 14 amino acids. The germline CDR1 and CDR2 sequences are SGHRS and YFSETQ. The V and J ends lost 4 bases and 5 bases respectively, with 14 bases between them. The CDR3 DNA reads TGCGCCAGCAGCCGGGTGGGGGGGCGAGATACGCAGTATTTT. It yields the protein CASSRVGGRDTQYF.

The chain links TRBV5-5 to TRBJ2-2; 15 nucleotides match TRBD2. Germline lookup yields CDR1 SGHKS and CDR2 YYEKEE (reference sequence). V lost 4 bases, J lost 2 bases, and 6 bases stayed unmatched. The CDR3 extends over 18 amino acids. The DNA for the CDR3 is TGTGCCAGCAGCCGCCGGACTAGCGGGGGGGCCAACACCGGGGAGCTGTTTTTT. It translates to CASSRRTSGGANTGELFF.